Listed below are T cell receptor beta chains from one sample, sequenced in a study of memory CD4+ T cells and cytomegalovirus serostatus. Measured with immunoSEQ multiplex PCR; TCRdb has only the in-frame clones, and not every one. The sample lists 50,000 to 70,000 clones, roughly 77% seen once, with around 2.5% in the top ten. Source material: memory CD4+ T cells from blood. Receptors were obtained from an adult in good health and CMV-seropositive. Both conserved end residues are part of each CDR3.

j_call v_call cdr3_aa
TRBJ2-3 TRBV7-3 CASSQGQGITSTDTQYF
TRBJ1-1 TRBV7-2 CASSSDRGNTEAFF
TRBJ2-5 TRBV4-3 CASSQERGTQYF
TRBJ1-3 TRBV6-1 CASRGLSGNTIYF
TRBJ2-5 TRBV4-3 CASSQGERETQYF
TRBJ2-1 TRBV2 CASTMAGNEQFF
TRBJ2-5 TRBV9 CASSPRSGVETQYF
TRBJ1-3 TRBV7-2 CASSPSSRDSLYF
TRBJ1-4 TRBV28 CASSQVGASEKLFF
TRBJ2-1 TRBV7-2 CASSLVGGDYNEQFF
TRBJ2-3 TRBV28 CASSGTSGRSTDTQYF
TRBJ1-2 TRBV6-6 CASSYAGTGMEYGYTF
TRBJ2-1 TRBV4-3 CASSRTSLDEQFF
TRBJ1-5 TRBV30 CAWSVGPRPSAQHF
TRBJ1-5 TRBV30 CAWTGGSNQPQHF
TRBJ2-5 TRBV7-7 CASSGSGWGETQYF
TRBJ1-2 TRBV5-4 CASSGTGGYGYTF
TRBJ2-2 TRBV10-1 CASSTQSNTGELFF
TRBJ1-1 TRBV5-1 CASSLGQVFMNTEAFF
TRBJ1-1 TRBV29-1 CSAGGSDTEAFF
TRBJ2-2 TRBV11-3 CASSSPDRGEIANTGELFF
TRBJ2-7 TRBV5-4 CASSLTGGASYEQYF
TRBJ1-2 TRBV5-1 CASTEDGYGYTF
TRBJ2-2 TRBV6-4 CASSEQAVTGELFF
TRBJ2-7 TRBV28 CASSLQYEQYF
TRBJ2-2 TRBV2 CASSDLAGGQGELFF
TRBJ2-2 TRBV29-1 CSVEEAGHSTGELFF
TRBJ2-7 TRBV7-2 CASSLEPQPSYEQYF
TRBJ2-7 TRBV7-8 CASSSRDGHYEQYF
TRBJ1-1 TRBV5-1 CASALTGTGNTEAFF
TRBJ2-3 TRBV5-1 CASSRDRTQYF